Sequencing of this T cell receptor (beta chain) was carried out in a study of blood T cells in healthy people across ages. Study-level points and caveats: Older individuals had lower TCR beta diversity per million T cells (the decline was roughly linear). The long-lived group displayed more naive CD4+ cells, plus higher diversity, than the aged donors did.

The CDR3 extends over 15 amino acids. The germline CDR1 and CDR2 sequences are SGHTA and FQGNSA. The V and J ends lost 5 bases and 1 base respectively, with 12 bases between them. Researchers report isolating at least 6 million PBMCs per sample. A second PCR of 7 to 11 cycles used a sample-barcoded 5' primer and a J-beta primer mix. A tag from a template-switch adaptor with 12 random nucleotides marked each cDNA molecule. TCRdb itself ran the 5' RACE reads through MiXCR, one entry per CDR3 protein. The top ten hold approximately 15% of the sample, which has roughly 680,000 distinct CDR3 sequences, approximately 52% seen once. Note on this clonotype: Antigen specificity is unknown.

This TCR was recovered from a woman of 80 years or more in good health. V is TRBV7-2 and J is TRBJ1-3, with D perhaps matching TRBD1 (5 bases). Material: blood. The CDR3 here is CASSPFRVSGNTIYF. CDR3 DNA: TGTGCCAGCAGCCCTTTCAGGGTTTCTGGAAACACCATATATTTT. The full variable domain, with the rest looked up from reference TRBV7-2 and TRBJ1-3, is GAGVSQSPSNKVTEKGKDVELRCDPISGHTALYWYRQSLGQGLEFLIYFQGNSAPDKSGLPSDRFSAERTGGSVSTLTIQRTQQEDSAVYLCASSPFRVSGNTIYFGEGSWLTVV.